A single T cell receptor beta chain is shown here with its context. This record belongs to a study of cytomegalovirus exposure and HLA in healthy donors. PCR primers comprised 60 Vbeta and 13 Jbeta primers. Sequencing used immunoSEQ multiplex PCR; TCRdb keeps in-frame clones, though not all of them. The sample has 60,000 to 75,000 clones. Germline CDR1 reads LNHDA; CDR2 reads SQIVND (reference sequence). The CDR3 contains 16 residues. The V gene lost 5 bases and the J gene lost 0 bases, with 17 bases spanning the gap. Sequencing was carried out using PBMCs. The source is a woman between 25 and 40 years old in good health and CMV-seronegative. This chain uses TRBV19 with TRBJ2-7, with unresolved D. CDR3 residues: CASSPYHGGSSYEQYF. In nucleotides, the CDR3 is TGTGCCAGTAGTCCCTACCACGGCGGCAGCTCCTACGAGCAGTACTTC.